There are a few counts of the clone carrying this T cell receptor beta chain. As yet, its antigen is unknown. The data belong to a study of T cells after yellow fever vaccination. Overall study results and limits: Abundant clonotypes (contaminants from the bulk population) could be present in FACS-sorted repertoires. Peak timing came faster in the weaker secondary response, day 5 versus 15. The booster saw the reappearance of most primary-vaccination clones (approximately 97% CD4, around 88% CD8).

Germline values: CDR1 SGHDN, CDR2 FVKESK. V was pared by 5 bases and J by 7 bases, with 11 bases of the junction left unmatched. CDR3 length equals 15 residues. A process of 5'RACE template switching, which added a universal primer site and UMIs, was used to make TCR cDNA. MiXCR, run by TCRdb on the 5' RACE reads, gives a single entry per CDR3 protein. The sample shows roughly 180,000 distinct CDR3 sequences, 6.2% of them seen only once. The chain is built from TRBV14 and TRBJ2-3, with 8 bases lining up with TRBD2. The clonotype originates from a man aged 18 to 29 who received the YFV17D yellow fever vaccine. Sequencing was performed on CD4+ T cells sorted from PBMCs, taken on the day of the first yellow fever vaccination. The CDR3 protein is CASSLVSGGPHTQYF. CDR3 bases: TGTGCCAGCAGCTTAGTCTCGGGGGGGCCCCATACGCAGTATTTT.